This T cell receptor (beta chain) was profiled in a study of tumor and adjacent non-tumor tissue in lung cancer (dated by TCRdb to the late 2010s). General notes on the study: By cancer type, the cohort comprised 11 to 12 adenocarcinoma patients, a couple of squamous cell carcinoma patients and 1 small cell lung cancer patient. The roughly 15 patients were aged roughly 30 to 85 years, included ten or so men and 5 women, and had TNM stage I to III disease. A total of some 130,000,000 productive TCRbeta reads were generated by sequencing, corresponding to an average of roughly 4 million reads per sample. Bulk TCRbeta repertoires were compared between lung tumor tissue and matched distant non-tumor lung tissue obtained from fewer than 16 lung cancer patients. TCRbeta CDR3 sequencing was performed on approximately 30 paired specimens, with one tumor sample and one normal lung sample collected per patient. The research as a whole found: Peripheral blood was not sequenced, so blood TCRbeta repertoires in these lung cancer patients were not examined. TCR diversity was significantly higher in younger patients, and higher tumor TCR diversity was associated with shorter overall and disease-free survival. The methods do not name the sequencing platform or mention unique molecular identifiers. The top 100 clones made up a significantly larger cumulative share of the repertoire in normal lung than in tumor tissue. TCR diversity (inverse Simpson) was significantly higher in tumor than in normal lung tissue (around 450 vs 160, P = 0.0075, Mann-Whitney U test). With only roughly 15 patients in the cohort, the authors noted that larger samples and more detailed clinical data are needed.

Turning to this clonotype: Its recognized antigen is unknown. One end of the junction is discordant with germline, which a read error may explain.

Bulk unsorted tissue served as the source for RNA extraction, and RNA quality was assessed using a NanoDrop ND-1000 and an Agilent 2100. The normal lung samples consisted of distant non-tumor tissue collected more than 3 cm from the tumor edge. Donors were newly diagnosed lung cancer patients admitted for thoracic surgery in China between August and November 2014, without prior chemotherapy. The study excluded patients who had received radiotherapy or chemotherapy before or who had another cancer at the same time. Pieces of surgical tissue measuring 1-2 cm3 were kept in RNAlater solution and stored at -80 degrees C until use. The CDR3, cysteine through phenylalanine, is 14 amino acids long. The entry retains the CDR3 DNA only, 42 bases that are in frame from base 1. CDR1 and CDR2 (SGHRS, YFSETQ) derive from the germline V gene. Receptors were amplified or captured by multiplex PCR. Data came from an Illumina HiSeq 2500. TCRbeta libraries were built by three rounds of nested PCR using primers (Table S4), following protocols modified from ARM-PCR. Before sequencing, PCR products in the 200-500 bp range were cut out of the gel and cleaned up using the QIAquick gel extraction kit. In the authors' own workflow: Trimmomatic was used to clean the reads, FLASH was used to merge the reads into complete CDR3 sequences, and MiTCR was used to assign the reads to V(D)J germline segments. VDJtools was used to compute clonal diversity as the inverse Simpson's index. In-frame sequences without a premature stop codon were defined as productive reads. Through fastp at Q25 and MiXCR, TCRdb rebuilt clones from the public reads, retaining in-frame beta chains. For every CDR3 protein sequence, its rows merge into one entry that carries the most common genes and DNA. None of the V and J calls come from the authors' own analysis; TCRdb made them. In this sample the table shows 60,000 to 100,000 distinct CDR3 sequences, around 76% of which occur a single time. The ten largest clones take up around 40% of the sample.

The receptor chain draws on TRBV5-1 and TRBJ1-1, with a tentative D gene TRBD1 over 6 matching bases. The sequenced sample was distant non-tumor lung tissue. The TCR sequence derives from a man in his 70s with non-small cell lung cancer. The nucleotide sequence is given as TGCACCAGCGGAGTAAGAGGGGGAGTGACTGAAGCTTTCTTT. Its protein product is CTSGVRGGVTEAFF.